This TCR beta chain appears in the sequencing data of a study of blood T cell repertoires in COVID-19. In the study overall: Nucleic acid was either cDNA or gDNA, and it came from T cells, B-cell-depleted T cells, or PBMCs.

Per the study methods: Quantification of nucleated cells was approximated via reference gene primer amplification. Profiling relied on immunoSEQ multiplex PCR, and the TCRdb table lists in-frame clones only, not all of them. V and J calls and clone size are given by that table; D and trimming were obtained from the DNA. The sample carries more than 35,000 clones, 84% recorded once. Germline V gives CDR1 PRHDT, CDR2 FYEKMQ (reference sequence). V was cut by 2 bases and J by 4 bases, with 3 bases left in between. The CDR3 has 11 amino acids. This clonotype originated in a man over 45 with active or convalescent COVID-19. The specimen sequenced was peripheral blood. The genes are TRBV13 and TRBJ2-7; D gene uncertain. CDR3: CASSLTYEQYF. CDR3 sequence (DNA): TGTGCCAGCAGCTTAACTTACGAGCAGTACTTC. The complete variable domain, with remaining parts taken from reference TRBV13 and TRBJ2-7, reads AAGVIQSPRHLIKEKRETATLKCYPIPRHDTVYWYQQGPGQDPQFLISFYEKMQSDKGSIPDRFSAQQFSDYHSELNMSSLELGDSALYFCASSLTYEQYFGPGTRLTVT.